The rows below give T cell receptor beta chains drawn from one sample of a study of blood T cell repertoires in COVID-19. TCRdb's table, derived via immunoSEQ multiplex PCR, lists solely in-frame clones and lacks some. The table includes roughly 150,000 clones, approximately 82% detected once. Sample: peripheral blood. These receptors were obtained from a woman in her fifties or sixties in a cohort sampled during active or convalescent COVID-19. CDR3s include the opening cysteine and the closing phenylalanine or tryptophan. D genes are given only for firm matches. Only part of the rows carry a size: once, few, many, or a class if the clone is expanded.

clone size: -; D gene: TRBD2; J gene: TRBJ2-5; V gene: TRBV7-2; CDR3 protein: CASSLVGGGGETQYF; CDR3 DNA: TGTGCCAGCAGCTTAGTTGGCGGGGGAGGTGAGACCCAGTACTTC
clone size: -; D gene: -; J gene: TRBJ1-6; V gene: TRBV2; CDR3 protein: CASLDRGLSSYNSPLHF; CDR3 DNA: TGTGCCAGCCTTGACAGAGGTCTAAGCTCCTATAATTCACCCCTCCACTTT
clone size: -; D gene: TRBD2; J gene: TRBJ2-3; V gene: TRBV12-5; CDR3 protein: CASGLRSGGAWSDTQYF; CDR3 DNA: TGTGCTAGTGGTTTACGTAGCGGGGGGGCCTGGTCAGATACGCAGTATTTT
clone size: once; D gene: -; J gene: TRBJ1-1; V gene: TRBV5-4; CDR3 protein: CASSKTLNTEAFF; CDR3 DNA: TGTGCCAGCAGCAAGACACTTAACACTGAAGCTTTCTTT
clone size: -; D gene: -; J gene: TRBJ2-7; V gene: TRBV19; CDR3 protein: CASARDNLYEQYF; CDR3 DNA: TGTGCCAGTGCCAGGGACAACCTGTACGAGCAGTACTTC
clone size: -; D gene: TRBD1; J gene: TRBJ1-2; V gene: TRBV6-5; CDR3 protein: CASTTGADAGGYTF; CDR3 DNA: TGTGCCAGCACCACAGGGGCCGATGCTGGGGGCTACACCTTC
clone size: -; D gene: TRBD1; J gene: TRBJ1-2; V gene: TRBV4-1; CDR3 protein: CASSQGIGQGAMGYTF; CDR3 DNA: TGCGCCAGCAGCCAGGGGATTGGGCAGGGGGCGATGGGCTACACCTTC
clone size: -; D gene: TRBD1; J gene: TRBJ1-4; V gene: TRBV11-2; CDR3 protein: CASSARQGATNEKLFF; CDR3 DNA: TGTGCCAGCAGCGCACGACAGGGCGCAACTAATGAAAAACTGTTTTTT
clone size: -; D gene: -; J gene: TRBJ2-7; V gene: TRBV6-2/TRBV6-3; CDR3 protein: CASSRLSYEQYF; CDR3 DNA: TGTGCCAGCAGCCGACTCTCCTACGAGCAGTACTTC
clone size: -; D gene: TRBD1; J gene: TRBJ1-2; V gene: TRBV5-1; CDR3 protein: CASSPGQVGNGYTF; CDR3 DNA: TGCGCCAGCAGCCCGGGACAGGTTGGTAATGGCTACACCTTC
clone size: -; D gene: -; J gene: TRBJ1-1; V gene: TRBV29-1; CDR3 protein: CSGILQGSPFF; CDR3 DNA: TGCAGCGGGATCCTGCAGGGTAGTCCTTTCTTT
clone size: -; D gene: TRBD1; J gene: TRBJ1-4; V gene: TRBV19; CDR3 protein: CASSIDRGNEKLFF; CDR3 DNA: TGTGCCAGTAGCATTGACAGGGGTAATGAAAAACTGTTTTTT
clone size: -; D gene: -; J gene: TRBJ1-5; V gene: TRBV3-1/TRBV3-2; CDR3 protein: CASSQGSGGQPQHF; CDR3 DNA: TGTGCCAGCAGCCAAGGATCGGGAGGTCAGCCCCAGCATTTT
clone size: -; D gene: TRBD1; J gene: TRBJ1-4; V gene: TRBV18; CDR3 protein: CASSRTGTNEKLFF; CDR3 DNA: TGTGCCAGCTCACGGACAGGGACTAATGAAAAACTGTTTTTT
clone size: few; D gene: TRBD1; J gene: TRBJ2-7; V gene: TRBV4-1; CDR3 protein: CASSQGQGKSAEQYF; CDR3 DNA: TGCGCCAGCAGCCAAGGACAGGGCAAGTCTGCCGAGCAGTACTTC
clone size: once; D gene: -; J gene: TRBJ2-1; V gene: TRBV24-1; CDR3 protein: CATSTGPSYNEQFF; CDR3 DNA: TGTGCCACCAGTACGGGTCCCTCCTACAATGAGCAGTTCTTC
clone size: -; D gene: -; J gene: TRBJ1-2; V gene: TRBV2; CDR3 protein: CASRAGLTANYGYTF; CDR3 DNA: TGTGCCAGCAGGGCGGGCCTCACCGCAAACTATGGCTACACCTTC
clone size: -; D gene: TRBD1; J gene: TRBJ1-1; V gene: TRBV25-1; CDR3 protein: CASRDREGNTEAFF; CDR3 DNA: TGTGCCAGCAGGGACAGGGAGGGGAACACTGAAGCTTTCTTT
clone size: -; D gene: TRBD2; J gene: TRBJ2-1; V gene: TRBV6-2/TRBV6-3; CDR3 protein: CASSYRTGGPSVNEQFF; CDR3 DNA: TGTGCCAGCAGTTACCGAACGGGGGGGCCTTCGGTTAATGAGCAGTTCTTC
clone size: -; D gene: TRBD1; J gene: TRBJ2-2; V gene: TRBV12-5; CDR3 protein: CASGWTGAAPYTSSNTGELFF; CDR3 DNA: TGTGCTAGTGGGTGGACAGGGGCCGCTCCATACACTTCATCGAACACCGGGGAGCTGTTTTTT
clone size: -; D gene: -; J gene: TRBJ1-5; V gene: TRBV2; CDR3 protein: CASSERRVGQPQHF; CDR3 DNA: TGTGCCAGCAGTGAAAGGCGGGTGGGTCAGCCCCAGCATTTT
clone size: -; D gene: -; J gene: TRBJ1-1; V gene: TRBV7-2; CDR3 protein: CASSLGLGRDSFF; CDR3 DNA: TGTGCCAGCAGCTTAGGCCTGGGGCGGGACTCTTTCTTT